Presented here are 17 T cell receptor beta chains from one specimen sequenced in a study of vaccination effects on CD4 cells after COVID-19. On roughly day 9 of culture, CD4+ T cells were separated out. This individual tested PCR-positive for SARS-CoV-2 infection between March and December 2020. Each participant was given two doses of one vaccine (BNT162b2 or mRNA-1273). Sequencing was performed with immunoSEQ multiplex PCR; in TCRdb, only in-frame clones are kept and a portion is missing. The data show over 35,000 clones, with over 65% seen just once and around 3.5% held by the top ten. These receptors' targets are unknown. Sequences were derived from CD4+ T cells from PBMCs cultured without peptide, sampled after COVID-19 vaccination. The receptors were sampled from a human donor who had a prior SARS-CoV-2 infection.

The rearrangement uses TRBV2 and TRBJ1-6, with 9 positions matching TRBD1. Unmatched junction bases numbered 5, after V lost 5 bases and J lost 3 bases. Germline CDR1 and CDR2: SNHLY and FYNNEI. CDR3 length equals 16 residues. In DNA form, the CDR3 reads TGTGCCAGCAGTACTGACAGGGGGATCTATAATTCACCCCTCCACTTT. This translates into CASSTDRGIYNSPLHF.

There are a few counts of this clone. The CDR3 sequence: CASITGNTIYF. The CDR3 DNA sequence: TGTGCCAGCATAACCGGAAACACCATATATTTT. The chain joins TRBV6-5 to TRBJ1-3; D call uncertain. Trimming took off 7 bases at V and 4 bases at J, with 5 bases between the two ends. Germline V gene data show CDR1 as MNHEY and CDR2 as SVGAGI. The CDR3 covers 11 residues.

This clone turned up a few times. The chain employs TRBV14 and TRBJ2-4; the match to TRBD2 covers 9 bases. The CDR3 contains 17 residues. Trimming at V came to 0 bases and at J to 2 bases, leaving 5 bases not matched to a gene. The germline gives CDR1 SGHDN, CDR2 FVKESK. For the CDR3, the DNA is TGTGCCAGCAGCCAAGATGATCTAGCGGGGACCAAAAACATTCAGTACTTC. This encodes CASSQDDLAGTKNIQYF.

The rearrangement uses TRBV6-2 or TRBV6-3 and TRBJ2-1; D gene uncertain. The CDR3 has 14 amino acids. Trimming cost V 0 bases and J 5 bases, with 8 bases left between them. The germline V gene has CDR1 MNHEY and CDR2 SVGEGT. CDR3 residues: CASSYSTQDNEQFF. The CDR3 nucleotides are TGTGCCAGCAGTTACTCGACCCAGGACAATGAGCAGTTCTTC.

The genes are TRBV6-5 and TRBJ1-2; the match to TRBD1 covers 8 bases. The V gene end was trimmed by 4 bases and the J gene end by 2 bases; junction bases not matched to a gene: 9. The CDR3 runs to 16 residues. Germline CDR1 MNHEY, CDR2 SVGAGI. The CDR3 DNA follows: TGTGCCAGCAGTTTCCTTGGACAGGGCCCAAACTATGGCTACACCTTC. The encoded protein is CASSFLGQGPNYGYTF.

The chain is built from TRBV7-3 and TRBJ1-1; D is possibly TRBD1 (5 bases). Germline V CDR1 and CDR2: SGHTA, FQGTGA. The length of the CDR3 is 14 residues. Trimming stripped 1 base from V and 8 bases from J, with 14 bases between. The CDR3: CASSLSGMRDEAFF. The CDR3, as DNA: TGTGCCAGCAGCTTAAGCGGTATGCGGGACGAAGCTTTCTTT.

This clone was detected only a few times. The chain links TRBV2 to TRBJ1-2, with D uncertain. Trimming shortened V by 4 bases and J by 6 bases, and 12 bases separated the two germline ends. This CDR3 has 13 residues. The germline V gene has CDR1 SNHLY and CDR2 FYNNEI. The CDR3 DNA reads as TGTGCCAGCAGTGTAACTCGGGCAGATGGCTACACCTTC. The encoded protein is CASSVTRADGYTF.

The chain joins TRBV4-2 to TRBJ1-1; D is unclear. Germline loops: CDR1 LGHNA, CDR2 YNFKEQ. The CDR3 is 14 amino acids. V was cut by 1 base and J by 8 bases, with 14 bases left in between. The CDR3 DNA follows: TGTGCCAGCAGCCAAGGGGTTGGGCTTTCAGAAGCTTTCTTT. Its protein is CASSQGVGLSEAFF.

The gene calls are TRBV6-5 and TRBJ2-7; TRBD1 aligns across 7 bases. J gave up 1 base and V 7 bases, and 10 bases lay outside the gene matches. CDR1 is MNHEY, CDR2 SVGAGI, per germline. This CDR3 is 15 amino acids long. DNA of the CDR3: TGTGCCAGCACTATTCACAGGGGTCCTTCCTACGAGCAGTACTTC. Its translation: CASTIHRGPSYEQYF.

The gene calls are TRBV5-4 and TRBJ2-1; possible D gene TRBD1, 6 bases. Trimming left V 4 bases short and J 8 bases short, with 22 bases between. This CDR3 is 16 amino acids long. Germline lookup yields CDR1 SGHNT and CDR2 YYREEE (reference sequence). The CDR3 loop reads CASSPGSERGTHEQFF. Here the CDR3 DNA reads TGTGCCAGCAGCCCGGGGTCTGAGAGGGGGACCCATGAGCAGTTCTTC.

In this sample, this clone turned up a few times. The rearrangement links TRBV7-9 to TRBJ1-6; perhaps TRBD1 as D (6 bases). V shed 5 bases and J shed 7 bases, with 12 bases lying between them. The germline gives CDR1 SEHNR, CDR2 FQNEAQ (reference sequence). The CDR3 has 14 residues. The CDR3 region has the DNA TGTGCCAGCAGCCCGACAGGTTCAAATTCACCCCTCCACTTT. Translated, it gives CASSPTGSNSPLHF. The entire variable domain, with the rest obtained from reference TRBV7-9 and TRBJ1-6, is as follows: DTGVSQNPRHKITKRGQNVTFRCDPISEHNRLYWYRQTLGQGPEFLTYFQNEAQLEKSRLLSDRFSAERPKGSFSTLEIQRTEQGDSAMYLCASSPTGSNSPLHFGNGTRLTVT.

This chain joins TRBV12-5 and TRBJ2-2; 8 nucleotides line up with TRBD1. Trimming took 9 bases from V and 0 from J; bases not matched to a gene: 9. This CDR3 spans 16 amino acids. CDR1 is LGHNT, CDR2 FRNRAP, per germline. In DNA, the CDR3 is TGTGCTAGAACAAACCCGGACAGGGCGAACACCGGGGAGCTGTTTTTT. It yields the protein CARTNPDRANTGELFF.

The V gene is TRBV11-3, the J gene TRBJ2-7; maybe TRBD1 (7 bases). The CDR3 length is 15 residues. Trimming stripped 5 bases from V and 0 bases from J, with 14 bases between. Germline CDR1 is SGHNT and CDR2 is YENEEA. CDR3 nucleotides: TGTGCCAGCAGCCAGGGGGGCAGCCCCTCCTACGAGCAGTACTTC. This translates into CASSQGGSPSYEQYF.

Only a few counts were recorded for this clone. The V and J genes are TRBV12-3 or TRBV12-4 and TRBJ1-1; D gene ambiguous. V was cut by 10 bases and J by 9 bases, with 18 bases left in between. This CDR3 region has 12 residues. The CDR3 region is CATQNGSRKAFF. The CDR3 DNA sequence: TGTGCCACCCAGAACGGGTCACGTAAAGCTTTCTTT.

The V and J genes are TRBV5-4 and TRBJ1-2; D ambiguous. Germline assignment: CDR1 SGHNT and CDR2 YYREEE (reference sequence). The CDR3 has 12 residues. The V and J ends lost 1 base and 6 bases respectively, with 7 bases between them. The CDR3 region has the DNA TGTGCCAGCAGCTTGCGGGGAGATGGCTACACCTTC. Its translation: CASSLRGDGYTF. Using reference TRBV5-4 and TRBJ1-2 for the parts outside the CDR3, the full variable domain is ETGVTQSPTHLIKTRGQQVTLRCSSQSGHNTVSWYQQALGQGPQFIFQYYREEENGRGNFPPRFSGLQFPNYSSELNVNALELDDSALYLCASSLRGDGYTFGSGTRLTVV.

CDR3 region: CASSLRGGEQYF. The CDR3, as DNA: TGTGCCAGCAGTTTAAGGGGTGGCGAGCAGTACTTC. V usage is TRBV12-3 or TRBV12-4 and J usage is TRBJ2-7; D perhaps matches TRBD1 (5 bases). Trimming cost V 2 bases and J 6 bases, with 8 bases left between them. The CDR3 loop spans 12 amino acids.

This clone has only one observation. The CDR3 region has the DNA TGTGCCAGCAGCTTGAGCGAGGGACAGCCCCAGCATTTT. This sequence encodes CASSLSEGQPQHF. The chain uses TRBV11-2 and TRBJ1-5; D is unclear. Germline V CDR1 and CDR2: SGHAT, FQNNGV. Trimming shortened V by 3 bases and J by 7 bases, and 10 bases separated the two germline ends. The CDR3 totals 13 residues.